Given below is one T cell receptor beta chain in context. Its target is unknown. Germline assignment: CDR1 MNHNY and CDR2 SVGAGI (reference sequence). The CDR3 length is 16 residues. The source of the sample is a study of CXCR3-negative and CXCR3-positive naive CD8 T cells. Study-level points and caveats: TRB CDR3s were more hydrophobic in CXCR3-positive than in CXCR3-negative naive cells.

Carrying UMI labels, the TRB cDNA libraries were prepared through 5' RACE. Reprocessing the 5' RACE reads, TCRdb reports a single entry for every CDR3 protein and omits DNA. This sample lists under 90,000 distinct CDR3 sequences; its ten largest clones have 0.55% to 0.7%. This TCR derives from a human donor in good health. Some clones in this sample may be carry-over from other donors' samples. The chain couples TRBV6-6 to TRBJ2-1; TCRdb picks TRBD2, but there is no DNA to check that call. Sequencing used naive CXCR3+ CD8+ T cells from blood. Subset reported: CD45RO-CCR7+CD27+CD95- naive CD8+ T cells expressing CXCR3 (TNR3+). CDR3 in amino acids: CASSYFVSGGEQEQFF.